Below are 22 T cell receptor beta chains sequenced from a single sample in a study of Ad26.COV2.S vaccination and SARS-CoV-2 variants. Described treatment: some 19 received Ad26.COV2.S at low or high dose, single or two shots; about 5 received placebo; per-sample allocation not given. Material that was analyzed had been drawn on day 63 after the first vaccine or placebo injection. Repertoires were generated with immunoSEQ multiplex PCR, while TCRdb's copy carries only in-frame clones and drops some. The repertoire holds some 640,000 clones, around 89% seen once, with around 1.4% in the top ten. The sequencing used peripheral blood, collected in a trial of Ad26.COV2.S vaccine versus placebo. These receptor sequences come from a person between 18 and 65 years old who received the Ad26.COV2.S COVID-19 vaccine or a placebo.

This clone was observed a single time. The chain joins TRBV7-6 to TRBJ1-5; 8 bases align to TRBD1. The J segment lost 0 bases and the V segment lost 6 bases, leaving 7 bases of the junction unmatched. Germline V gene sequence: CDR1 SGHVS, CDR2 FNYEAQ. This CDR3 contains 16 residues. CDR3 protein: CASSSDRVDSNQPQHF. Written as DNA, the CDR3 is TGTGCCAGCAGTTCGGACAGGGTTGATAGCAATCAGCCCCAGCATTTT.

The chain is built from TRBV10-3 and TRBJ2-7; TRBD2 matches at 12 bases. Germline lookup yields CDR1 ENHRY and CDR2 SYGVKD. Germline trimming cut 2 bases from V and 4 bases from J; bases unmatched to any gene: 6. The CDR3 is made up of 16 amino acids. The CDR3 nucleotides are TGTGCCATCAGTGAGCTAGCGGGAGGGGAAAGGTACGAGCAGTACTTC. It translates to CAISELAGGERYEQYF.

Note on this clone: Other DNA sequences in the same sample also yield this CDR3. The chain uses TRBV7-2 and TRBJ2-7; TRBD1 agrees at 8 bases. Unmatched junction bases numbered 7, after V lost 5 bases and J lost 4 bases. The CDR3 runs 14 residues. Germline V lookup: CDR1 SGHTA, CDR2 FQGNSA. The CDR3 loop reads CASSPGQGPYEQYF. CDR3 nucleotides: TGTGCCAGCAGCCCAGGACAGGGACCGTACGAGCAGTACTTC.

The V and J genes are TRBV19 and TRBJ2-3; TRBD2 might be the D (7 bases). In germline, CDR1 is LNHDA, CDR2 SQIVND (reference sequence). The V gene lost 1 base and the J gene lost 4 bases, with 12 bases spanning the gap. The CDR3 is 15 amino acids. DNA for the CDR3: TGTGCCAGTAGTATAGGAGGGGGGGCCTCAGATACGCAGTATTTT. This translates into CASSIGGGASDTQYF.

The CDR3 DNA sequence: TGTGCCAGTAGTGACTTAGATGGCTACACCTTC. Its protein product is CASSDLDGYTF. The J gene is TRBJ1-2, the V gene TRBV19; D is undetermined. The germline gives CDR1 LNHDA, CDR2 SQIVND (reference sequence). There are 11 residues in the CDR3. V was cut by 5 bases and J by 6 bases, with 7 bases left in between.

The chain joins TRBV5-1 to TRBJ1-5; a possible D gene is TRBD1 (6 bases). The length of the CDR3 is 14 residues. The germline CDR1 and CDR2 sequences are SGHRS and YFSETQ. V was pared by 2 bases and J by 6 bases, with 12 bases between. The CDR3 loop is CASSLGGGGQPQHF. CDR3 DNA: TGCGCCAGCAGCTTAGGGGGAGGGGGTCAGCCCCAGCATTTT. Combining the CDR3 with reference TRBV5-1 and TRBJ1-5 gives the whole variable domain KAGVTQTPRYLIKTRGQQVTLSCSPISGHRSVSWYQQTPGQGLQFLFEYFSETQRNKGNFPGRFSGRQFSNSRSEMNVSTLELGDSALYLCASSLGGGGQPQHFGDGTRLSIL.

J is TRBJ2-7 and V is TRBV6-2 or TRBV6-3; 7 nucleotides agree with TRBD1. In germline, CDR1 is MNHEY, CDR2 SVGEGT. The V and J ends lost 0 bases and 5 bases, in that order; junction bases with no gene match: 7. There are 15 residues in the CDR3. CDR3 in amino acids: CASSYSTGAAHEQYF. The CDR3 coding sequence is TGTGCCAGCAGTTACTCCACAGGGGCTGCCCACGAGCAGTACTTC.

CDR3 nucleotide sequence: TGTGCCAGTAGTACCCCTCCGGGCCGCAGCACAGATACGCAGTATTTT. Protein sequence: CASSTPPGRSTDTQYF. The V and J genes are TRBV19 and TRBJ2-3, with D unresolved. The CDR3 totals 16 residues. Germline CDR1 and CDR2: LNHDA and SQIVND (reference sequence). The V and J ends lost 4 bases and 0 bases respectively, with 14 bases between them. Drawing the rest from reference TRBV19 and TRBJ2-3, the complete variable domain is DGGITQSPKYLFRKEGQNVTLSCEQNLNHDAMYWYRQDPGQGLRLIYYSQIVNDFQKGDIAEGYSVSREKKESFPLTVTSAQKNPTAFYLCASSTPPGRSTDTQYFGPGTRLTVL.

The J gene is TRBJ2-6, the V gene TRBV4-3; TRBD2 agrees at 7 bases. The CDR3 consists of 16 residues. V gave up 0 bases and J gave up 2 bases; unmatched junction bases: 1. Germline CDR1 is LGHNA and CDR2 is YSLEER. The CDR3 loop is CASSQEGGTGANVLTF. The CDR3 bases are TGCGCCAGCAGCCAAGAGGGAGGGACTGGGGCCAACGTCCTGACTTTC.

The chain employs TRBV7-9 and TRBJ1-5; weak D call: TRBD1 (5 bases). CDR3 size: 16 residues. V was cut by 1 base and J by 3 bases, with 13 bases left in between. CDR1 and CDR2 (germline): SEHNR, FQNEAQ (reference sequence). Written as DNA, the CDR3 is TGTGCCAGCAGCTTAGGTGTTGGGGGATTCAATCAGCCCCAGCATTTT. Encoded protein: CASSLGVGGFNQPQHF.

This chain connects TRBV2 to TRBJ2-3, with D possibly TRBD2 on 6 matching bases. The length of the CDR3 is 15 residues. Trimming stripped 9 bases from V and 0 bases from J, with 16 bases between. CDR1 is SNHLY and CDR2 is FYNNEI in the germline V gene. In DNA form, the CDR3 reads TGTGCCAGAACCCTTAGCGGATACAGCACAGATACGCAGTATTTT. Encoded protein: CARTLSGYSTDTQYF.

The chain links TRBV19 to TRBJ2-6, with D possibly matching TRBD2 (5 bases). The V and J ends lost 7 bases and 0 bases respectively, with 10 bases between them. Germline assignment: CDR1 LNHDA and CDR2 SQIVND (reference sequence). The CDR3 has 15 amino acids. The DNA of the CDR3 is TGTGCCAGTAAGGACTCCAGCTCTGGGGCCAACGTCCTGACTTTC. This sequence encodes CASKDSSSGANVLTF.

The J gene is TRBJ2-5, the V gene TRBV12-5; 8 positions match TRBD1. V lost 6 bases, J lost 2 bases, and 8 bases stayed unmatched. The CDR3 sequence is 15 residues long. CDR1 LGHNT and CDR2 FRNRAP come from the germline V gene. Written as DNA, the CDR3 is TGTGCTAGTGGAAGCCCGGACAGGGAGCAAGAGACCCAGTACTTC. This codes for CASGSPDREQETQYF.

V is TRBV18 and J is TRBJ2-5; 9 nucleotides agree with TRBD1. CDR1 is KGHSH and CDR2 is LQKENI in the germline V gene. The CDR3 is made up of 15 amino acids. The junction had 9 bases not matched to a gene; V was cut back by 5 bases and J by 5 bases. CDR3 DNA sequence: TGTGCCAGCTCATCTTTACAGGGGGCAGGGGAGACCCAGTACTTC. It encodes CASSSLQGAGETQYF.

This clone was observed a handful of times. V is TRBV7-2 and J is TRBJ2-3; possibly TRBD2 for D (7 bases). V lost 5 bases to trimming and J lost 3 bases, with 15 bases between them. Germline lookup yields CDR1 SGHTA and CDR2 FQGNSA. The CDR3 contains 15 residues. The CDR3 sequence is CASSPGAGATDTQYF. The CDR3 DNA sequence: TGTGCCAGCAGCCCAGGGGCGGGGGCGACAGATACGCAGTATTTT.

This rearrangement joins TRBV7-9 to TRBJ1-1, with TRBD1 identical over 7 bases. V was pared by 5 bases and J by 1 base, with 7 bases of the junction left unmatched. This CDR3 is 15 amino acids long. Germline CDR1 and CDR2: SEHNR and FQNEAQ (reference sequence). This CDR3 reads CASSRRGGQNTEAFF. CDR3 nucleotides: TGTGCCAGCAGCCGACGAGGGGGCCAGAACACTGAAGCTTTCTTT. The whole variable domain, remainder taken from reference TRBV7-9 and TRBJ1-1, is DTGVSQNPRHKITKRGQNVTFRCDPISEHNRLYWYRQTLGQGPEFLTYFQNEAQLEKSRLLSDRFSAERPKGSFSTLEIQRTEQGDSAMYLCASSRRGGQNTEAFFGQGTRLTVV.

The rearrangement joins TRBV25-1 to TRBJ1-6; 10 bases are a match to TRBD1. The CDR3 spans 14 residues. CDR1 and CDR2 from the germline V gene are MGHDK and SYGVNS. After removal of 4 bases from V and 9 bases from J, the junction contained 3 bases not matched to a gene. CDR3 sequence: CASSVGQGSSPLHF. CDR3 DNA: TGTGCCAGCAGTGTGGGACAGGGGTCTTCACCCCTCCACTTT.

The gene calls are TRBV11-2 and TRBJ2-7, with 8 bases matching TRBD2. Germline V lookup: CDR1 SGHAT, CDR2 FQNNGV. The CDR3 spans 16 residues. The V and J ends lost 7 bases and 1 base, in that order; junction bases with no gene match: 12. The CDR3 DNA sequence: TGTGCCAGCACCTTGGAAACAGCGGGAGTTTCCTACGAGCAGTACTTC. This translates into CASTLETAGVSYEQYF.

Concerning this clone: A read error may account for a junction end that differs from germline. The chain has TRBV6-4 and TRBJ1-1, with TRBD1 matching 8 bases. The germline V gene has CDR1 MRHNA and CDR2 SNTAGT. The CDR3 has 9 amino acids. The CDR3 region is CASSGTGTF. For the CDR3, the DNA is TGTGCCAGCAGTGGGACAGGGACCTTT.

This clone appeared a few times. The gene calls are TRBV29-1 and TRBJ1-3; D unresolved. V lost 5 bases and J 7 bases, leaving 15 bases between the germline ends. The CDR3 spans 13 residues. Germline lookup yields CDR1 SQVTM and CDR2 ANQGSEA. The CDR3 reads CSVQTFRWNTIYF. DNA for the CDR3: TGCAGCGTTCAGACATTCCGCTGGAACACCATATATTTT.

The rearrangement links TRBV30 to TRBJ1-5; 10 bases match TRBD1. V was pared by 7 bases and J by 7 bases, with 13 bases of the junction left unmatched. The CDR3 is made up of 15 amino acids. Per the germline V gene, CDR1 is GTSNPN and CDR2 is SVGIG (reference sequence). CDR3 loop: CAFQLGQGIWQPQHF. The CDR3 DNA follows: TGTGCCTTTCAGCTGGGACAGGGGATATGGCAGCCCCAGCATTTT. Full variable domain (missing parts from reference TRBV30 and TRBJ1-5): SQTIHQWPATLVQPVGSPLSLECTVEGTSNPNLYWYRQAAGRGLQLLFYSVGIGQISSEVPQNLSASRPQDRQFILSSKKLLLSDSGFYLCAFQLGQGIWQPQHFGDGTRLSIL.

The CDR3, as DNA: TGTGCCAGCAGTTCCAGGGCCGGGACTTTCTCCTACGAGCAGTACTTC. Encoded protein: CASSSRAGTFSYEQYF. The V gene is TRBV27, the J gene TRBJ2-7; possibly TRBD2 for D (6 bases). The CDR3 has 16 residues. With 4 bases removed from V and 0 bases from J, the gap between germline ends came to 16 bases. Germline V gene lookup returns CDR1 MNHEY and CDR2 SMNVEV (reference sequence).